The clone carrying this T cell receptor (beta chain) was seen ten or more times. The CDR3 covers 12 residues. In germline, CDR1 is SEHNR, CDR2 FQNEAQ (reference sequence). Trimming pared 3 bases from V and 7 bases from J, leaving 7 bases between. TCRdb re-analysed the 5' RACE reads in MiXCR, keeping a single row per CDR3 protein. The sample yields 200,000 to 300,000 distinct CDR3 sequences, about 10% seen once. This entry belongs to a study of CD8 T cells in ankylosing spondylitis. The specimen sequenced was blood, either unsorted or a sorted T cell fraction (not recorded which). This chain links TRBV7-9 with TRBJ2-1; D is ambiguous. This receptor was identified in a male donor with ankylosing spondylitis or in good health (not recorded which). CDR3 in amino acids: CASSLEWNEQFF. CDR3 nucleotides: TGTGCCAGCAGCTTGGAGTGGAATGAGCAGTTCTTC. The variable domain in full, completed from reference TRBV7-9 and TRBJ2-1, reads DTGVSQNPRHKITKRGQNVTFRCDPISEHNRLYWYRQTLGQGPEFLTYFQNEAQLEKSRLLSDRFSAERPKGSFSTLEIQRTEQGDSAMYLCASSLEWNEQFFGPGTRLTVL.